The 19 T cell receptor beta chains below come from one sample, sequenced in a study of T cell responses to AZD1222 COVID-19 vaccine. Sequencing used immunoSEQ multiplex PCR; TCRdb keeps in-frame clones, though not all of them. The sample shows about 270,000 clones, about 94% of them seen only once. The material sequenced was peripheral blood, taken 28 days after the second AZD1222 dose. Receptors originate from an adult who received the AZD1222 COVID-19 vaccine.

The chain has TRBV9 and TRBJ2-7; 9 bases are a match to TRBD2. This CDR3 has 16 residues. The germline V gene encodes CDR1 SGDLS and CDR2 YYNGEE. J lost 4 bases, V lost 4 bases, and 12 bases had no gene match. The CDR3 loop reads CASSHPRGGTRYEQYF. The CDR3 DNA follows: TGTGCCAGCAGCCACCCGCGGGGGGGCACCAGATACGAGCAGTACTTC. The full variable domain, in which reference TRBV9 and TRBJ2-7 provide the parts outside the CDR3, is DSGVTQTPKHLITATGQRVTLRCSPRSGDLSVYWYQQSLDQGLQFLIQYYNGEERAKGNILERFSAQQFPDLHSELNLSSLELGDSALYFCASSHPRGGTRYEQYFGPGTRLTVT.

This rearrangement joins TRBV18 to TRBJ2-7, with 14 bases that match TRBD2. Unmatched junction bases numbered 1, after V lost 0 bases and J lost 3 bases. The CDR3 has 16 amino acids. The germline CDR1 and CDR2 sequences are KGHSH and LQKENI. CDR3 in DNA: TGTGCCAGCTCACCACCGGGGACTAGCGGGAGCTACGAGCAGTACTTC. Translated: CASSPPGTSGSYEQYF.

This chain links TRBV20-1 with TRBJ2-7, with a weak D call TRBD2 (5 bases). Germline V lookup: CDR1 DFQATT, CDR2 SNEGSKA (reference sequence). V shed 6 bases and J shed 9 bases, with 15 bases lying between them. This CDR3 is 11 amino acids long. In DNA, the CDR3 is TGCAGTGCAAGGGAGTACAGTGGGCAGTACTTC. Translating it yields CSAREYSGQYF.

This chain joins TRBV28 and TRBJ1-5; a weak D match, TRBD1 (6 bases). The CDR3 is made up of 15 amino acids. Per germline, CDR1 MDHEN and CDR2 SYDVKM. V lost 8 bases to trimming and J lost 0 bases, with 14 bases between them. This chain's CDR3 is CASVMGTPSNQPQHF. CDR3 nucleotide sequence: TGTGCCAGCGTCATGGGGACACCTAGCAATCAGCCCCAGCATTTT. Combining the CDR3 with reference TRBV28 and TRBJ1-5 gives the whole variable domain DVKVTQSSRYLVKRTGEKVFLECVQDMDHENMFWYRQDPGLGLRLIYFSYDVKMKEKGDIPEGYSVSREKKERFSLILESASTNQTSMYLCASVMGTPSNQPQHFGDGTRLSIL.

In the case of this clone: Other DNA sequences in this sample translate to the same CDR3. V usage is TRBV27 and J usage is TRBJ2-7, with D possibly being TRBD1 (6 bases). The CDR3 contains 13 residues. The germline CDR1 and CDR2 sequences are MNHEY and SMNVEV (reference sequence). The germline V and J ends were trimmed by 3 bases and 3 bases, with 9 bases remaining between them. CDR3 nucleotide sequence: TGTGCCAGCAGTTTGACAGGAGACTACGAGCAGTACTTC. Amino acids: CASSLTGDYEQYF.

CDR3 loop: CASSSSSGQAARQPQHF. In nucleotides, the CDR3 is TGTGCCAGCAGTTCCTCGTCGGGACAGGCAGCAAGGCAGCCCCAGCATTTT. V usage is TRBV28 and J usage is TRBJ1-5; 8 bases fit TRBD1. Losses at the gene ends were 4 bases for V and 7 bases for J; bases not matched to a gene: 15. Germline V CDR1 and CDR2: MDHEN, SYDVKM. The CDR3 extends over 17 amino acids.

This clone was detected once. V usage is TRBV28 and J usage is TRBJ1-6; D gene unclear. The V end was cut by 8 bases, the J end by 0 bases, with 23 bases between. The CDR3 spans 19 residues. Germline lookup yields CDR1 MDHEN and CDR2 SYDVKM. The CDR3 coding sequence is TGTGCCAGCGCGTACCCAAGAGGGCAGAGGAGCTCCTATAATTCACCCCTCCACTTT. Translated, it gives CASAYPRGQRSSYNSPLHF. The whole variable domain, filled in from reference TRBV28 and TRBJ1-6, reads DVKVTQSSRYLVKRTGEKVFLECVQDMDHENMFWYRQDPGLGLRLIYFSYDVKMKEKGDIPEGYSVSREKKERFSLILESASTNQTSMYLCASAYPRGQRSSYNSPLHFGNGTRLTVT.

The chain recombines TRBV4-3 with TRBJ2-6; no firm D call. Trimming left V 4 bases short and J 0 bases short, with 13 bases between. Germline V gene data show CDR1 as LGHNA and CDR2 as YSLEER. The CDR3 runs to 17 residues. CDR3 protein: CASSLRYTLSGANVLTF. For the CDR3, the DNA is TGCGCCAGCAGCCTCCGGTATACCCTCTCTGGGGCCAACGTCCTGACTTTC.

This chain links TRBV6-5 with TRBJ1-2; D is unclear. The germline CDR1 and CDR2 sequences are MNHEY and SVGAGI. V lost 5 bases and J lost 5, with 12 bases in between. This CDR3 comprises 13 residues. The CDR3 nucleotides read TGTGCCAGCAGTCCTCCGGGTCGTTATGGCTACACCTTC. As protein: CASSPPGRYGYTF.

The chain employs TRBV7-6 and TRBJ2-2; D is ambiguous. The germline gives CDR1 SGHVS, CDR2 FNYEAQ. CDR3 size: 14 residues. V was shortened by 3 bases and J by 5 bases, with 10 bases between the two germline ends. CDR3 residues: CASSLVMGTGELFF. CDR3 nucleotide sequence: TGTGCCAGCAGCTTGGTGATGGGGACCGGGGAGCTGTTTTTT.

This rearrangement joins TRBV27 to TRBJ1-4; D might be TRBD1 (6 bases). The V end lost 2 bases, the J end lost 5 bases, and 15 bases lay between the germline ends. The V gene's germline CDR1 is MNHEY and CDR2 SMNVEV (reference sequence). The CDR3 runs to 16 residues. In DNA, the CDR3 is TGTGCCAGCAGTTTAGGCCGGGGGCGGGAGAATGAAAAACTGTTTTTT. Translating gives CASSLGRGRENEKLFF. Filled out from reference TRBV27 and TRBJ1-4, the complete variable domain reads EAQVTQNPRYLITVTGKKLTVTCSQNMNHEYMSWYRQDPGLGLRQIYYSMNVEVTDKGDVPEGYKVSRKEKRNFPLILESPSPNQTSLYFCASSLGRGRENEKLFFGSGTQLSVL.

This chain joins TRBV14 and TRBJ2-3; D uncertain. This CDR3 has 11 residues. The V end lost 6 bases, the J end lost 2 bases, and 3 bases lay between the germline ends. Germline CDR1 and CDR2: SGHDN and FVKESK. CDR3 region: CASSYTDTQYF. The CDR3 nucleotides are TGTGCCAGCAGTTACACAGATACGCAGTATTTT.

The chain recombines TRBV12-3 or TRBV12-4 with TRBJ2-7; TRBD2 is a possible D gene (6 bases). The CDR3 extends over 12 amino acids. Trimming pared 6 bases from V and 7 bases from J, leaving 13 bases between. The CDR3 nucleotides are TGTGCCAGCAGGTCCACTAGCTCTGAGCAGTACTTC. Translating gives CASRSTSSEQYF.

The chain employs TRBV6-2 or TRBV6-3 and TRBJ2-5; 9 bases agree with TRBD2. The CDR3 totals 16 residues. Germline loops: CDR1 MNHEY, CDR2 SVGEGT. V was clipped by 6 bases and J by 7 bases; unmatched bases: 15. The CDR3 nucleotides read TGTGCCAGCAGCCCCGAGGCGGTAGCGGGGGCAGTGACCCAGTACTTC. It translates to CASSPEAVAGAVTQYF.

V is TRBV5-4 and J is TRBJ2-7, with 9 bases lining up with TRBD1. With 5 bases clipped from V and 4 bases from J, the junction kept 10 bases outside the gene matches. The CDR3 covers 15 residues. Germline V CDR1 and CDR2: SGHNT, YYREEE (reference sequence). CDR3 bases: TGTGCCAGCAGATCTGACAGGGGGTCTCTATACGAGCAGTACTTC. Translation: CASRSDRGSLYEQYF.

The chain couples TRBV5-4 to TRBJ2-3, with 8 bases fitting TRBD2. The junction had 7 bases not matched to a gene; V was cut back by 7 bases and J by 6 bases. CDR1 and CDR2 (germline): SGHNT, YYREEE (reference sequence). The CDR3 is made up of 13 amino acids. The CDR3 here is CASSGGGKDTQYF. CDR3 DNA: TGTGCCAGCTCGGGAGGGGGGAAGGATACGCAGTATTTT.

The CDR3 loop is CASSEAPGINLDTQYF. CDR3 nucleotide sequence: TGTGCCAGCAGTGAAGCGCCCGGCATAAATTTGGATACGCAGTATTTT. The gene calls are TRBV2 and TRBJ2-3; unclear D gene. CDR1 and CDR2 (germline): SNHLY, FYNNEI. The V and J ends lost 0 bases and 6 bases respectively, with 16 bases between them. The CDR3 consists of 16 residues.

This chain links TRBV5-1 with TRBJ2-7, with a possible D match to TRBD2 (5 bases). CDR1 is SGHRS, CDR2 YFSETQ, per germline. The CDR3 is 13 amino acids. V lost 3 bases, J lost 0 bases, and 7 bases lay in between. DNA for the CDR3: TGCGCCAGCAGCTACGACTACTCCTACGAGCAGTACTTC. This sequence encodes CASSYDYSYEQYF.

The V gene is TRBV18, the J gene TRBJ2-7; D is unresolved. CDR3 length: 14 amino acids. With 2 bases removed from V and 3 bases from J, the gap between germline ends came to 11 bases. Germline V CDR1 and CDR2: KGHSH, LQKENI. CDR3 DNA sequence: TGTGCCAGCTCACCAGGTACAGCCCTCTACGAGCAGTACTTC. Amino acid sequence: CASSPGTALYEQYF.